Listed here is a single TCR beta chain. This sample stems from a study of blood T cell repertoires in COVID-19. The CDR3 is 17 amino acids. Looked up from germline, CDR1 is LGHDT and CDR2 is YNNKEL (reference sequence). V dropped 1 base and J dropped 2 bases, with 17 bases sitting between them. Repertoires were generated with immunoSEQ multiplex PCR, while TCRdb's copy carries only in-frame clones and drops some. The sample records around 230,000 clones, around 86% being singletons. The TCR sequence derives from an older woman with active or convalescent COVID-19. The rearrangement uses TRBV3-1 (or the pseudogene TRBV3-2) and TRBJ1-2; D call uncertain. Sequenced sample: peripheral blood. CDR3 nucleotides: TGTGCCAGCAGCCAAGGGCGGCGAACTTACTTCAACTATGGCTACACCTTC. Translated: CASSQGRRTYFNYGYTF.